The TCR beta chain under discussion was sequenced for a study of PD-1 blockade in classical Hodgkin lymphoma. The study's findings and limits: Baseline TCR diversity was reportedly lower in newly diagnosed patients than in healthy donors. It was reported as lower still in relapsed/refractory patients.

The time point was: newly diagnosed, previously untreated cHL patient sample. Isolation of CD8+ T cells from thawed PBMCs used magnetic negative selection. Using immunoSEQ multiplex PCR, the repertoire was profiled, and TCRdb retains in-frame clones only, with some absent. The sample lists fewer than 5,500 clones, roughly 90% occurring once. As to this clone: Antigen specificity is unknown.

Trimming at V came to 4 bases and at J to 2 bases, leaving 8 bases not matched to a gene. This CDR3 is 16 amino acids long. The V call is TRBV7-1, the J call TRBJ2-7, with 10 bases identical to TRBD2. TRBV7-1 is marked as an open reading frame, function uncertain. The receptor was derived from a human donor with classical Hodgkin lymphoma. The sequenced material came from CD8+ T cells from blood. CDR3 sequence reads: CASSLEASGSPYEQYF. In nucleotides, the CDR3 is TGTGCCAGCAGCTTAGAGGCTAGCGGGAGTCCCTACGAGCAGTACTTC.